Shown below are 7 T cell receptor beta chains from a single sample sequenced in a study of Ad26.COV2.S vaccination and SARS-CoV-2 variants. The repertoire was sequenced with immunoSEQ multiplex PCR; TCRdb's copy has only in-frame clones and lacks some. The sample carries under 300,000 clones, approximately 88% recorded once. Treatment in this sample: about 20 received Ad26.COV2.S at low or high dose, single or two shots; about five received placebo; per-sample allocation not given. Collection of samples fell on day 63 after the first vaccine or placebo injection. The sequenced sample was peripheral blood, obtained in a trial of Ad26.COV2.S vaccine versus placebo. These receptors were obtained from a person between 18 and 65 years old who received the Ad26.COV2.S COVID-19 vaccine or a placebo.

The V and J genes are TRBV19 and TRBJ1-2; no definite D call. Trimming pared 5 bases from V and 3 bases from J, leaving 10 bases between. CDR3 length: 13 residues. Germline CDR1 is LNHDA and CDR2 is SQIVND (reference sequence). This chain's CDR3 is CASSPRLDYGYTF. The CDR3 DNA reads as TGTGCCAGTAGTCCCCGCTTAGACTATGGCTACACCTTC.

The chain combines TRBV6-6 with TRBJ2-5; D is perhaps TRBD1 or TRBD2 (5 bases each). The germline V gene has CDR1 MNHNY and CDR2 SVGAGI (reference sequence). CDR3 size: 15 residues. The V gene lost 2 bases and the J gene lost 3 bases, with 13 bases spanning the gap. CDR3 protein: CASSYVTGPKETQYF. CDR3 DNA sequence: TGTGCCAGCAGTTACGTCACGGGACCAAAAGAGACCCAGTACTTC.

The J gene is TRBJ2-7, the V gene TRBV6-2 or TRBV6-3, with D tentatively TRBD1 or TRBD2 (5 bases each). CDR1 and CDR2 (germline): MNHEY, SVGEGT. The V gene lost 0 bases and the J gene lost 5 bases, with 14 bases spanning the gap. The CDR3 loop spans 15 amino acids. As DNA, the CDR3 is TGTGCCAGCAGTTACTCCGGGACCCGTTGGGACGAGCAGTACTTC. It specifies CASSYSGTRWDEQYF.

This clone was seen once. This chain's CDR3 is CAGTYVGPSLDEQYF. The CDR3 bases are TGTGCCGGGACCTATGTCGGACCGAGCTTAGATGAGCAGTACTTC. The chain joins TRBV30 to TRBJ2-7; perhaps D is TRBD1 or TRBD2 (5 bases each). Germline V gene data show CDR1 as GTSNPN and CDR2 as SVGIG (reference sequence). The CDR3 loop spans 15 amino acids. V shed 8 bases and J shed 7 bases, with 27 bases lying between them.

The chain is built from TRBV18 and TRBJ2-3; 13 bases fit TRBD2. Per germline, CDR1 KGHSH and CDR2 LQKENI. Losses at the gene ends were 6 bases for V and 6 bases for J; bases not matched to a gene: 18. The CDR3 runs to 19 residues. The CDR3 DNA follows: TGTGCCAGCTCTCCTTTTGGGTGGACTAGCGGGGGACCTGAGGATACGCAGTATTTT. It yields the protein CASSPFGWTSGGPEDTQYF.

The chain recombines TRBV5-1 with TRBJ1-3, with D tentatively TRBD1 (6 bases). There are 17 residues in the CDR3. Germline loops: CDR1 SGHRS, CDR2 YFSETQ. Trimming left V 0 bases short and J 0 bases short, with 13 bases between. The CDR3 nucleotides read TGCGCCAGCAGCTTGGAAGGGGGGCGGACCTCTGGAAACACCATATATTTT. This translates into CASSLEGGRTSGNTIYF.

V usage is TRBV6-1 and J usage is TRBJ2-7; TRBD2 matches 12 bases. The CDR3 has 16 residues. The V and J ends lost 3 bases and 5 bases, in that order; junction bases with no gene match: 8. The germline gives CDR1 MNHNS, CDR2 SASEGT. CDR3 protein: CASSDRLAGGRNEQYV. The CDR3 nucleotides are TGTGCCAGCAGTGACCGTCTAGCGGGAGGGCGAAACGAGCAGTACGTC.